Listed here is a single T cell receptor beta chain. This sample is part of a study of T cell changes during pregnancy in multiple sclerosis. The CDR3 spans 12 residues. With 6 bases removed from V and 3 bases from J, the gap between germline ends came to 9 bases. Per germline, CDR1 SQVTM and CDR2 ANQGSEA. Profiled with immunoSEQ multiplex PCR; TCRdb holds only in-frame clones, not every one. The table lists 36,000 or so clones, 88% of them singletons. The rearrangement links TRBV29-1 to TRBJ2-1, with D uncertain. Specimen: CD4+ T cells from peripheral blood mononuclear cells, collected in the first trimester of pregnancy. This receptor was taken from a female donor with multiple sclerosis, enrolled in a pregnancy study. This CDR3 reads CSVETNYNEQFF. For the CDR3, the DNA is TGCAGCGTCGAAACTAACTACAATGAGCAGTTCTTC.